The 3 T cell receptor beta chains in this list originate from one sample, sequenced in a study of T cell changes during pregnancy in multiple sclerosis. Sequencing used immunoSEQ multiplex PCR; TCRdb keeps in-frame clones, though not all of them. This table has fewer than 70,000 clones, roughly 92% appearing once. The sequencing used CD8+ T cells from peripheral blood mononuclear cells, collected in the third trimester of pregnancy. These receptors all stem from a female donor in good health, enrolled as a control in a pregnancy study.

This chain links TRBV27 with TRBJ1-2; 7 nucleotides align to TRBD1. Trimming at V came to 5 bases and at J to 4 bases, leaving 7 bases not matched to a gene. The CDR3 totals 14 residues. Germline V CDR1 and CDR2: MNHEY, SMNVEV (reference sequence). Here the CDR3 reads CASSPGTDVYGYTF. CDR3 DNA: TGTGCCAGCAGTCCCGGGACAGACGTCTATGGCTACACCTTC.

The chain combines TRBV7-9 with TRBJ2-3; TRBD2 matches 9 bases. CDR3 length: 19 amino acids. The V gene end was trimmed by 5 bases and the J gene end by 1 base; junction bases not matched to a gene: 16. Per germline, CDR1 SEHNR and CDR2 FQNEAQ (reference sequence). CDR3 loop: CASSPRNLERGVRTDTQYF. In DNA, the CDR3 is TGTGCCAGCAGCCCACGAAACCTCGAGCGGGGGGTGCGCACAGATACGCAGTATTTT. The variable domain in full, with the rest retrieved from reference TRBV7-9 and TRBJ2-3, is DTGVSQNPRHKITKRGQNVTFRCDPISEHNRLYWYRQTLGQGPEFLTYFQNEAQLEKSRLLSDRFSAERPKGSFSTLEIQRTEQGDSAMYLCASSPRNLERGVRTDTQYFGPGTRLTVL.

The chain uses TRBV9 and TRBJ2-2, with a possible D match to TRBD2 (6 bases). Germline loops: CDR1 SGDLS, CDR2 YYNGEE. This CDR3 comprises 16 residues. V lost 0 bases and J lost 0, with 9 bases in between. DNA of the CDR3: TGTGCCAGCAGCGTAGCTACGGGAGCGAACACCGGGGAGCTGTTTTTT. It codes for CASSVATGANTGELFF.